This TCR beta chain was profiled in a study of blood T cell repertoires in COVID-19. Study summary: The samples span acute and convalescent COVID-19 from the United States, Italy and Spain.

Authors' methods: Reference gene primer amplification gave nucleated cell count estimates. Using immunoSEQ multiplex PCR, the repertoire was profiled, and TCRdb retains in-frame clones only, with some absent. The D gene and trimming were derived from the DNA, and the V and J assignments and clone size from that table. This sample has about 220,000 clones, with 65% to 85% found just once. In assigning cohorts, the study relied on participant-reported clinical history. Resolution of symptoms, clearance, or two negative PCRs was present in recovered Cohort 3 donors. The TCR sequence derives from a woman between 40 and 55 years old who had recovered from COVID-19. Sequenced: PBMCs or T cells enriched from blood (not recorded which).

CDR3 nucleotide sequence: TGTGCCAGCAGAGAACTCGGGACAGGGCAATACGAGCAGTACTTC. Protein: CASRELGTGQYEQYF. The V call is TRBV2, the J call TRBJ2-7, with TRBD1 matching 9 bases. The CDR3 has 15 residues. Germline V gives CDR1 SNHLY, CDR2 FYNNEI. V gave up 6 bases and J gave up 4 bases; unmatched junction bases: 10. Full variable domain (outside the CDR3, taken from reference TRBV2 and TRBJ2-7): EPEVTQTPSHQVTQMGQEVILRCVPISNHLYFYWYRQILGQKVEFLVSFYNNEISEKSEIFDDQFSVERPDGSNFTLKIRSTKLEDSAMYFCASRELGTGQYEQYFGPGTRLTVT.